The 24 T cell receptor beta chains presented below share a single source sample, sequenced in a study of blood T cells in healthy people across ages. With a J-beta primer mix and a sample-barcoded 5' primer, a second PCR ran about 7 to 12 cycles. TCRdb reprocessed the 5' RACE reads via MiXCR and lists one record per CDR3 protein. The sample lists hundreds of thousands of distinct CDR3 sequences, approximately 53% occurring once. Material for sequencing was blood. All receptors derive from a man aged 35-49 years in good health.

The V gene is TRBV7-2, the J gene TRBJ1-1; a possible D gene is TRBD1 (5 bases). From germline, CDR1 is SGHTA and CDR2 FQGNSA. CDR3 length: 14 amino acids. The ends were cut back, 4 bases at V and 0 bases at J, with 9 bases in the middle. The CDR3 region has the DNA TGTGCCAGCAGCTGGTCGGGGCTGAACACTGAAGCTTTCTTT. This sequence encodes CASSWSGLNTEAFF.

The V and J genes are TRBV14 and TRBJ2-5, with TRBD1 matching 10 bases. The J call may be mistaken, given a closer DNA end match to TRBJ2-4. CDR3 length equals 14 residues. The V gene's germline CDR1 is SGHDN and CDR2 FVKESK. The CDR3 here is CASSPRDRGNIQYF. In nucleotides, the CDR3 is TGTGCCAGCAGCCCCCGGGACAGGGGAAACATTCAGTACTTC.

The chain uses TRBV6-1 and TRBJ2-3; 10 nucleotides line up with TRBD1. The CDR3 has 15 residues. CDR1 is MNHNS and CDR2 is SASEGT in the germline V gene. J was trimmed by 2 bases and V by 9 bases; bases with no gene match: 8. The CDR3 DNA is TGTGCCAGAAGTAGGGACAGGGGCTCCACAGATACGCAGTATTTT. Translated: CARSRDRGSTDTQYF.

The V gene is TRBV5-1, the J gene TRBJ2-3, with 7 bases that match TRBD2. Germline V gene sequence: CDR1 SGHRS, CDR2 YFSETQ. V was clipped by 7 bases and J by 1 base; unmatched bases: 6. This CDR3 has 14 amino acids. The CDR3 loop is CASDERGRTDTQYF. CDR3 in DNA: TGCGCCAGCGACGAGCGGGGACGCACAGATACGCAGTATTTT.

The rearrangement uses TRBV2 and TRBJ1-4; D perhaps matches TRBD1 (5 bases). The V end lost 4 bases, the J end lost 7 bases, and 7 bases lay between the germline ends. CDR3 length: 12 residues. Germline CDR1 SNHLY, CDR2 FYNNEI. In DNA form, the CDR3 reads TGTGCCAGCAGTGCGGGGGGTGAAAAACTGTTTTTT. Protein product: CASSAGGEKLFF.

This clonotype occurred a few times. CDR3 region: CASSFGVPGANVLTF. DNA of the CDR3: TGTGCCAGCAGTTTCGGGGTCCCTGGGGCCAACGTCCTGACTTTC. The chain has TRBV12-3 or TRBV12-4 and TRBJ2-6, with a possible D match to TRBD2 (5 bases). V shed 3 bases and J shed 2 bases, with 8 bases lying between them. This CDR3 region has 15 residues.

This clonotype occurred once. The DNA of the CDR3 is TGTGCCAGCAGTTCCTTGACTAGCGTTCCCTACGAGCAGTACTTC. Residues: CASSSLTSVPYEQYF. The rearrangement uses TRBV27 and TRBJ2-7, with TRBD2 matching 8 bases. V gave up 4 bases and J gave up 2 bases; unmatched junction bases: 7. The CDR3 totals 15 residues. CDR1 is MNHEY and CDR2 is SMNVEV in the germline V gene (reference sequence).

Written as DNA, the CDR3 is TGTGCCAGCAGTCAAGGACAGGGTTCGGGAGAGCAGTACTTC. It translates to CASSQGQGSGEQYF. The J gene is TRBJ2-7, the V gene TRBV6-5; 8 nucleotides line up with TRBD1. Per germline, CDR1 MNHEY and CDR2 SVGAGI. The CDR3 consists of 14 residues. Unmatched junction bases numbered 10, after V lost 5 bases and J lost 7 bases.

This clonotype was seen a single time. The chain joins TRBV7-9 to TRBJ1-2; perhaps TRBD1 as D (6 bases). Germline-derived CDR1 and CDR2 are SEHNR and FQNEAQ (reference sequence). This CDR3 has 16 amino acids. V gave up 5 bases and J gave up 0 bases, with 16 bases separating them. CDR3 protein: CASSTKQGTANYGYTF. The CDR3 DNA is TGTGCCAGCAGCACCAAACAGGGAACAGCTAACTATGGCTACACCTTC.

This clonotype occurred a few times. The chain couples TRBV7-2 to TRBJ1-1; D remains ambiguous. Trimming cost V 6 bases and J 4 bases, with 15 bases left between them. The germline gives CDR1 SGHTA, CDR2 FQGNSA. CDR3 length: 14 amino acids. CDR3 sequence: CASSFGRAITEAFF. CDR3 bases: TGTGCCAGCAGTTTCGGGCGCGCGATCACTGAAGCTTTCTTT.

Only a few counts were recorded for this clonotype. The chain employs TRBV5-1 and TRBJ2-1, with 9 bases aligning to TRBD1. CDR1 is SGHRS and CDR2 is YFSETQ in the germline V gene. V dropped 0 bases and J dropped 7; count of bases not matched to a gene: 2. The CDR3 length is 14 residues. CDR3 amino acids: CASSLGDRANEQFF. The CDR3 nucleotides read TGCGCCAGCAGCTTGGGGGACAGGGCGAATGAGCAGTTCTTC.

The V and J genes are TRBV4-3 and TRBJ1-6; the D gene is possibly TRBD1 (5 bases). Germline V CDR1 and CDR2: LGHNA, YSLEER. Trimming cost V 1 base and J 10 bases, with 26 bases left between them. The CDR3 runs 19 residues. CDR3 amino acids: CASSQAAKIRRGGESPLHF. CDR3 coding DNA: TGCGCCAGCAGCCAAGCTGCTAAAATCCGGAGGGGTGGAGAGTCACCCCTCCACTTT.

The chain has TRBV20-1 and TRBJ2-7; D is unresolved. TRBJ2-4 matches the DNA end more closely, so the J call is doubtful. The germline V gene encodes CDR1 DFQATT and CDR2 SNEGSKA (reference sequence). CDR3 size: 14 residues. For the CDR3, the DNA is TGCAGTGCTAGTCCTGAAAATGCCGAAAACATTCAGTACTTC. This sequence encodes CSASPENAENIQYF.

This clonotype came up once. The CDR3 is CASSLTFYQPPFDEQFF. CDR3 in DNA: TGTGCCAGCAGCTTGACCTTCTACCAACCACCTTTCGATGAGCAGTTCTTC. The chain couples TRBV7-2 to TRBJ2-1; no reliable D call. Trimming took off 3 bases at V and 8 bases at J, with 23 bases between the two ends. There are 17 residues in the CDR3. Germline V CDR1 and CDR2: SGHTA, FQGNSA.

The CDR3 DNA follows: TGCGCCAGCAGCGAAGGGGGCCCGAGGGCCAAAAACATTCAGTACTTC. Translated, it gives CASSEGGPRAKNIQYF. The chain recombines TRBV5-1 with TRBJ2-4, with 7 bases aligning to TRBD1. CDR3 length equals 16 residues. The germline V gene has CDR1 SGHRS and CDR2 YFSETQ. Germline trimming cut 4 bases from V and 1 base from J; bases unmatched to any gene: 8.

This clonotype showed up just a few times. One end of the junction does not line up with germline, which may come from a read error. V and J are TRBV7-7 and TRBJ2-5, with 7 bases aligning to TRBD2. CDR1 SSHAT and CDR2 FNYEAQ come from the germline V gene (reference sequence). CDR3 length: 16 amino acids. CDR3 sequence reads: CASSLGRAQGQETQYF. The CDR3 DNA reads TGTGCTAGCAGCTTAGGGAGGGCACAAGGACAAGAGACCCAGTACTTC.

V gene TRBV20-1 combines with J gene TRBJ2-1; D is ambiguous. Germline V gene sequence: CDR1 DFQATT, CDR2 SNEGSKA (reference sequence). V was pared by 5 bases and J by 4 bases, with 9 bases between. The CDR3 runs to 12 residues. The chain's CDR3 is CSAHGPYNEQFF. CDR3 in DNA: TGCAGTGCTCACGGTCCTTACAATGAGCAGTTCTTC.

The chain employs TRBV6-2 or TRBV6-3 and TRBJ1-6; D gene uncertain. The CDR3 contains 15 residues. The ends were cut back, 0 bases at V and 7 bases at J, with 10 bases in the middle. Looked up from germline, CDR1 is MNHEY and CDR2 is SVGEGT. The CDR3 sequence: CASSYSGMRNSPLHF. The CDR3 DNA reads as TGTGCCAGCAGTTACTCGGGGATGCGGAATTCACCCCTCCACTTT.

The chain combines TRBV11-1 with TRBJ1-1, with D unresolved. V was shortened by 1 base and J by 7 bases, with 4 bases between the two germline ends. The CDR3 is 11 amino acids. Germline lookup yields CDR1 SGHAT and CDR2 FQDESV (reference sequence). CDR3 sequence reads: CASSLEDEAFF. The CDR3 bases are TGTGCCAGCAGCTTAGAGGATGAAGCTTTCTTT.

This chain's CDR3 is CASSPAKGSSSYEQYF. The CDR3 DNA follows: TGCGCCAGCAGCCCTGCAAAGGGCTCCAGCTCCTACGAGCAGTACTTC. The chain uses TRBV4-1 and TRBJ2-7; D remains ambiguous. The V end lost 4 bases, the J end lost 0 bases, and 16 bases lay between the germline ends. The CDR3 has 16 amino acids. CDR1 MGHRA and CDR2 YSYEKL come from the germline V gene.

The genes are TRBV6-2 or TRBV6-3 and TRBJ2-1, with TRBD2 identical over 7 bases. Germline assignment: CDR1 MNHEY and CDR2 SVGEGT. This CDR3 region has 14 residues. V lost 5 bases, J lost 4 bases, and 5 bases stayed unmatched. The CDR3 spells CASSTSETYNEQFF. CDR3 bases: TGTGCCAGCAGTACTAGCGAGACTTACAATGAGCAGTTCTTC.

The chain carries TRBV5-1 and TRBJ1-5; D not resolved. Germline CDR1 SGHRS, CDR2 YFSETQ. The V gene lost 0 bases and the J gene lost 0 bases, with 7 bases spanning the gap. The CDR3 runs to 15 residues. The CDR3, as DNA: TGCGCCAGCAGCTTGGGTGTGAATAGCAATCAGCCCCAGCATTTT. It yields the protein CASSLGVNSNQPQHF. The full variable domain, in which reference TRBV5-1 and TRBJ1-5 provide the parts outside the CDR3, is KAGVTQTPRYLIKTRGQQVTLSCSPISGHRSVSWYQQTPGQGLQFLFEYFSETQRNKGNFPGRFSGRQFSNSRSEMNVSTLELGDSALYLCASSLGVNSNQPQHFGDGTRLSIL.

The CDR3: CASSLVQFNYGYTF. CDR3 bases: TGTGCCAGCAGTTTAGTGCAGTTTAACTATGGCTACACCTTC. This chain joins TRBV28 and TRBJ1-2; no definite D call. V was cut by 2 bases and J by 1 base, with 8 bases left in between. Germline V gene lookup returns CDR1 MDHEN and CDR2 SYDVKM. The CDR3 runs to 14 residues.

This clonotype occurred a few times. This chain links TRBV20-1 with TRBJ2-3, with 8 bases lining up with TRBD2. After removal of 3 bases from V and 4 bases from J, the junction contained 9 bases not matched to a gene. CDR1 and CDR2 from the germline V gene are DFQATT and SNEGSKA (reference sequence). The CDR3 loop spans 15 amino acids. This CDR3 is CSASGSGSRSDTQYF. The CDR3 DNA reads TGCAGTGCTAGTGGAAGCGGGAGCAGGTCAGATACGCAGTATTTT.